The clone carrying this TCR beta chain came up a few times. The CDR3 runs to 16 residues. The data originate from a study of T-cell memory formation after mild COVID-19. Study at large: Largely donor-specific TCR clusters were found.

From the 5' RACE reads, TCRdb called clonotypes with MiXCR, one entry per CDR3 protein. The data contain about 430,000 distinct CDR3 sequences, roughly 18% of them singletons. The material sequenced was PBMCs or a T cell subset sorted from them (not recorded which). This clonotype was obtained from a man aged 18 to 35 who had mild COVID-19 (a few samples of this study predate the infection). Cell type and time point are not known. The chain employs TRBV21-1 and TRBJ2-4; the DNA was not used to check the table's D call, TRBD1. TRBV21-1 corresponds to a pseudogene. CDR3 sequence (DNA): TGTGCCAGCAGAGCTGGACAGGGGCGGGCCAAAAACATTCAGTACTTC. Protein: CASRAGQGRAKNIQYF.